Below, 20 T cell receptor beta chains from the same sample are listed, as sequenced in a study of T cell clonality in common variable immunodeficiency. Only in-frame clones appear in the TCRdb table, and some are missing; sequencing was by immunoSEQ multiplex PCR. The data show 35,000 or so clones, with none appearing a single time. The sample taken for sequencing was peripheral blood mononuclear cells. The source of these receptors is a person aged 18 to 70 in good health.

This clone has a count of ten or more. The read falls 3 residues short of the CDR3 end, and the missing part is taken from the germline J gene. The J gene is TRBJ1-2, the V gene TRBV6-1, with D unclear. Germline CDR1 MNHNS, CDR2 SASEGT. This CDR3 spans 13 amino acids. The sequenced part of the CDR3 DNA is TGTGCCAGCAGTGAAGATGTTCTAGAGGGC. This gives the protein CASSEDVLEG. The whole CDR3 is CASSEDVLEGYTF.

Note on this clone: The read ends 3 residues shy of where the CDR3 ends; the end is completed using the germline J gene. V is TRBV2 and J is TRBJ2-3, with a weak D call TRBD1 (6 bases). The CDR3 loop spans 16 amino acids. CDR1 is SNHLY and CDR2 is FYNNEI in the germline V gene. Trimming took 4 bases from V and 3 from J, leaving 17 bases between them. The sequenced part of the CDR3 DNA is TGTGCCAGCAGTGCCGGGACATCGAAGACGACAGATACG. It specifies CASSAGTSKTTDT. The full CDR3 sequence reads CASSAGTSKTTDTQYF.

This clone was seen ten or more times. Coverage ceases 3 residues before the CDR3 finishes, and the germline J gene fills in the end. V usage is TRBV14 and J usage is TRBJ1-1; D not resolved. V was shortened by 1 base and J by 5 bases, with 8 bases between the two germline ends. The CDR3 consists of 13 residues. CDR1 SGHDN and CDR2 FVKESK come from the germline V gene. Incomplete CDR3 DNA: TGTGCCAGCAGCCAAGGGGCCCCGACTGAA. It is translated as CASSQGAPTE. The full-length CDR3 reads as CASSQGAPTEAFF.

In its sample, this clone was seen many times. Read coverage stops 3 residues before the CDR3 terminus; the germline J gene supplies the remainder. V gene TRBV18 combines with J gene TRBJ1-2; perhaps TRBD1 as D (6 bases). The germline V gene has CDR1 KGHSH and CDR2 LQKENI. V gave up 5 bases and J gave up 0 bases, with 10 bases separating them. This CDR3 contains 14 residues. CDR3 amino acids: CASSSGAANYGYTF. The sequenced CDR3 bases are TGTGCCAGCTCATCAGGGGCGGCTAACTATGGC.

This clone was seen many times. The CDR3 end lies 3 residues beyond the end of the read and is filled in from the germline J gene. The V call is TRBV4-1, the J call TRBJ2-7, with 8 bases identical to TRBD2. The V gene's germline CDR1 is MGHRA and CDR2 YSYEKL. V shed 4 bases and J 6 bases; nucleotides not matched to a gene: 11. This CDR3 is 15 amino acids long. CDR3 bases read: TGCGCCAGCAGCCCCTCCGGGGTCGCGGGAGGCGAG. Translation gives CASSPSGVAGGE. The entire CDR3 sequence reads CASSPSGVAGGEQYF.

This clone was counted ten times or more. The observed sequence ends 3 residues before the CDR3 terminus, with the missing tail filled in from the germline J gene. This chain connects TRBV5-6 to TRBJ1-1, with D hard to call. Germline CDR1 reads SGHDT; CDR2 reads YYEEEE. CDR3 length: 12 amino acids. CDR3 DNA, as far as it was read: TGTGCCAGCAGCTTTTGGAGGGCCGAA. Its protein is CASSFWRAE. The entire CDR3 protein reads CASSFWRAEAFF.

This clone has at least ten counts. From the germline J gene comes the end of the CDR3, since the read stops 3 residues before it. V is TRBV20-1 and J is TRBJ2-4; no clear D. In germline, CDR1 is DFQATT, CDR2 SNEGSKA (reference sequence). There are 14 residues in the CDR3. Trimming pared 2 bases from V and 0 bases from J, leaving 8 bases between. The CDR3 protein is CSARYQAAKNIQYF. CDR3 DNA (partial): TGCAGTGCTAGATACCAGGCAGCCAAAAACATT.

This clone was counted many times. The read ends 3 residues before the CDR3 terminus; that terminus is restored from the germline J gene. The V and J genes are TRBV20-1 and TRBJ2-7; 8 bases are shared with TRBD2. CDR1 is DFQATT, CDR2 SNEGSKA, per germline (reference sequence). This CDR3 spans 14 amino acids. The trim removed 0 bases at V and 3 bases at J, leaving 4 bases unmatched. The part of the CDR3 DNA that was read is TGCAGTGCTAGAGATTTGGCGGGAGGCTACGAG. Its protein product is CSARDLAGGYE. In full, the CDR3 reads CSARDLAGGYEQYF.

This clone showed up many times. The CDR3 extends 3 residues past the end of the read, so its final part is completed from the germline J gene. The chain carries TRBV18 and TRBJ1-1; 9 bases match TRBD1. This CDR3 has 15 amino acids. V shed 4 bases and J 0 bases; nucleotides not matched to a gene: 3. Germline CDR1 reads KGHSH; CDR2 reads LQKENI. CDR3 residues: CASSRGQGMNTEAFF. Incomplete CDR3 DNA: TGTGCCAGCTCACGCGGACAGGGGATGAACACTGAA.

The table lists this clone with many counts. Partial CDR3 DNA: TGTGCCAGCAGTGATCGTGCGGCAGACTACGAG. It yields the protein CASSDRAADYE. From start to end, the CDR3 is CASSDRAADYEQYF. The chain combines TRBV6-1 with TRBJ2-7; D gene uncertain. The read finishes 3 residues shy of the CDR3 end, and the germline J gene is used to complete it. The CDR3 contains 14 residues. The V and J ends lost 3 bases and 3 bases respectively, with 12 bases between them. Germline V CDR1 and CDR2: MNHNS, SASEGT.

The table lists this clone with many counts. Coverage ceases 3 residues before the CDR3 finishes, and the germline J gene fills in the end. The gene calls are TRBV7-8 and TRBJ2-7; 7 bases agree with TRBD1. CDR1 SGHVS and CDR2 FQNEAQ come from the germline V gene. With V trimmed by 5 bases and J by 6 bases, 10 bases remained unmatched. The CDR3 runs to 14 residues. CDR3 loop: CASSHNRGPFEQYF. CDR3 bases read: TGTGCCAGCAGCCACAACAGGGGCCCCTTCGAG.

This clone was detected ten times or more. The sequenced fragment ends 3 residues before the CDR3 boundary, so the rest is inferred from the germline J gene. The chain recombines TRBV19 with TRBJ1-1; no clear D. The length of the CDR3 is 14 residues. V lost 4 bases and J lost 1, with 10 bases in between. Germline V lookup: CDR1 LNHDA, CDR2 SQIVND (reference sequence). Here the CDR3 reads CASSTGVPNTEAFF. Partial CDR3 DNA: TGTGCCAGTAGTACCGGGGTCCCGAACACTGAA. The whole variable domain, filled in from reference TRBV19 and TRBJ1-1, reads DGGITQSPKYLFRKEGQNVTLSCEQNLNHDAMYWYRQDPGQGLRLIYYSQIVNDFQKGDIAEGYSVSREKKESFPLTVTSAQKNPTAFYLCASSTGVPNTEAFFGQGTRLTVV.

Ten or more counts support this clone. The read finishes 3 residues shy of the CDR3 end, and the germline J gene is used to complete it. The J gene is TRBJ1-1, the V gene TRBV7-9; 7 bases line up with TRBD1. Germline CDR1 is SEHNR and CDR2 is FQNEAQ (reference sequence). V shed 5 bases and J 0 bases; nucleotides not matched to a gene: 6. The CDR3 sequence is 15 residues long. The chain's CDR3 is CASSVRQGMNTEAFF. CDR3 bases read: TGTGCCAGCAGCGTACGACAGGGAATGAACACTGAA.

This clone was observed many times. The read ends 3 residues early relative to the CDR3; the germline J gene fills the gap. The chain recombines TRBV5-1 with TRBJ2-7; D is perhaps TRBD2 (5 bases). V was pared by 0 bases and J by 2 bases, with 15 bases between. The CDR3 is 16 residues long. The germline CDR1 and CDR2 sequences are SGHRS and YFSETQ. CDR3 DNA (partial): TGCGCCAGCAGCTTGGAAGGCGGGCCTTATACCTACGAG. It codes for CASSLEGGPYTYE. The entire CDR3 protein is CASSLEGGPYTYEQYF.

This clone came up many times. The observed sequence ends 3 residues before the CDR3 terminus, with the missing tail filled in from the germline J gene. The V call is TRBV27, the J call TRBJ2-1, with 8 nucleotides matching TRBD2. The length of the CDR3 is 17 residues. V lost 7 bases to trimming and J lost 1 base; unmatched junction nucleotides: 12. Germline V gene lookup returns CDR1 MNHEY and CDR2 SMNVEV (reference sequence). The part of the CDR3 DNA that was read is TGTGCCAGCACCCCAAGAGGACTAGCACCTTCCTACAATGAG. This codes for CASTPRGLAPSYNE. The CDR3 in full is CASTPRGLAPSYNEQFF.

The table lists this clone with many counts. The CDR3 extends 3 residues past the end of the read, so its final part is completed from the germline J gene. This chain uses TRBV19 with TRBJ2-7; 15 bases are a match to TRBD2. Germline values: CDR1 LNHDA, CDR2 SQIVND (reference sequence). The CDR3 is 17 amino acids. Trimming removed 4 bases from V and 0 bases from J; junction bases left unmatched: 4. The sequenced part of the CDR3 DNA is TGTGCCAGTAGTACGGGACTAGCGGGAGGACTCTCCTACGAG. Residues: CASSTGLAGGLSYE. The full CDR3 sequence reads CASSTGLAGGLSYEQYF.

This clone was found many times. The read comes to an end 3 residues before the CDR3 does, leaving the germline J gene to fill in the end. The rearrangement links TRBV23-1 to TRBJ2-7; no definite D call. TRBV23-1 is recorded as an ORF, its role being uncertain. This CDR3 region has 15 residues. Trimming removed 2 bases from V and 1 base from J, with 12 bases in between. CDR3 DNA (partial): TGCGCCAGCAGTCAACCGGAAAAAGGGTCCTACGAG. Its translation is CASSQPEKGSYE. Given in full, the CDR3 is CASSQPEKGSYEQYF.

This clone turned up a few times. The sequence runs out 3 residues before the end of the CDR3; the remainder is reconstructed from the germline J gene. The chain employs TRBV7-9 and TRBJ1-6; 7 bases are a match to TRBD1. The CDR3 has 15 amino acids. Germline CDR1 SEHNR, CDR2 FQNEAQ (reference sequence). After removal of 3 bases from V and 6 bases from J, the junction contained 5 bases not matched to a gene. The CDR3 sequence is CASSLDRQGNSPLHF. Incomplete CDR3 DNA: TGTGCCAGCAGCTTGGACCGACAGGGTAATTCACCC.

This clone came up many times. Read data end 3 residues before the CDR3 end; the end is taken from the germline J gene. The chain recombines TRBV5-1 with TRBJ1-1; 7 bases are shared with TRBD1. In germline, CDR1 is SGHRS, CDR2 YFSETQ. The ends lost 0 bases at V and 1 base at J; junction bases unmatched: 3. There are 15 residues in the CDR3. The sequenced CDR3 bases are TGCGCCAGCAGCTTGGCACGACAGGGGAACACTGAA. Translation: CASSLARQGNTE. The CDR3 in full is CASSLARQGNTEAFF.

This clone was detected ten times or more. The read comes to an end 3 residues before the CDR3 does, leaving the germline J gene to fill in the end. This chain joins TRBV4-1 and TRBJ2-2; 7 bases align to TRBD1. J lost 2 bases, V lost 0 bases, and 9 bases had no gene match. CDR1 is MGHRA, CDR2 YSYEKL, per germline. The CDR3 sequence is 18 residues long. The sequenced CDR3 bases are TGCGCCAGCAGCCAAGATCTTCGAACAGGGGCCAACACCGGGGAG. It encodes CASSQDLRTGANTGE. The entire CDR3 protein reads CASSQDLRTGANTGELFF.